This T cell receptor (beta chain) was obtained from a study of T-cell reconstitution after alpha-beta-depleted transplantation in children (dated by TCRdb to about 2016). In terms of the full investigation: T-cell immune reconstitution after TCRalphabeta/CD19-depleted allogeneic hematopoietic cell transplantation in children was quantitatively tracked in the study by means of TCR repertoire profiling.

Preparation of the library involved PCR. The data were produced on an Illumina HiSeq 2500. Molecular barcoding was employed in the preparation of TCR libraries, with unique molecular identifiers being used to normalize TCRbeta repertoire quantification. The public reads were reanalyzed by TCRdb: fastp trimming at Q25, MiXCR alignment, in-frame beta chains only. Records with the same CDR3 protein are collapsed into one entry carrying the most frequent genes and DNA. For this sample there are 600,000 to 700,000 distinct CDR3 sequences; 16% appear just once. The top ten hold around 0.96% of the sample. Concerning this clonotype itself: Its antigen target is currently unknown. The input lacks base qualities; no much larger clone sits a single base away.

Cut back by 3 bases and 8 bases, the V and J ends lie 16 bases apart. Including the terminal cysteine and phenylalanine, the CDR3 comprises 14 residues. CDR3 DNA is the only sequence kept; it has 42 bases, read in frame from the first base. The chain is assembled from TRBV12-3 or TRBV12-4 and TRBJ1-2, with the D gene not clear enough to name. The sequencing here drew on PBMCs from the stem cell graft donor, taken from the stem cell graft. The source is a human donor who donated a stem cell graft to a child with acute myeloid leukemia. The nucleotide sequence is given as TGTGCCAGCAGTTTGGAGGAATCGGCCTTCGGCTACACCTTC. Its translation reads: CASSLEESAFGYTF.